The rows below give T cell receptor beta chains drawn from one sample of a study of breast tumors, draining lymph nodes, adjacent tissues. TCRdb independently ran MiXCR on the multiplex PCR reads; one entry per CDR3 protein. The sample lists 200,000 or so distinct CDR3 sequences; around a third were seen once. The sample consisted of axillary lymph node tissue. The source of these receptors is a female donor with breast cancer. Some clones in this sample may be carry-over from other donors' samples. The CDR3 runs from the conserved cysteine through the conserved F or W. D genes are given only for firm matches. Size tells how often a clone was seen (once, few, many) or the class of an expanded clone, and some rows leave it out.

clone size: many; D gene: NA; V gene: TRBV9; J gene: TRBJ2-2; CDR3 protein: CASSVEGSGGGPNTGELFF; CDR3 DNA: TGTGCCAGCAGCGTAGAGGGGAGCGGTGGGGGTCCGAACACCGGGGAGCTGTTTTTT
clone size: NA; D gene: NA; V gene: TRBV5-4; J gene: TRBJ1-2; CDR3 protein: CASSFQGGYGYTF; CDR3 DNA: TGTGCCAGTAGCTTTCAAGGAGGGTATGGCTACACCTTC
clone size: many; D gene: TRBD2; V gene: TRBV7-2; J gene: TRBJ2-3; CDR3 protein: CASSSPRGLAGTQGTQYF; CDR3 DNA: TGTGCCAGCAGCTCCCCCCGCGGACTAGCTGGGACACAGGGTACGCAGTATTTT
clone size: NA; D gene: TRBD1; V gene: TRBV5-1; J gene: TRBJ2-6; CDR3 protein: CASSMGQEAGANVLTF; CDR3 DNA: TGCGCCAGCAGCATGGGACAGGAGGCTGGGGCCAACGTCCTGACCTTC
clone size: many; D gene: TRBD2; V gene: TRBV9; J gene: TRBJ2-3; CDR3 protein: CASSVASSSGGAMDTQYF; CDR3 DNA: TGTGCCAGCAGCGTAGCGTCATCCAGCGGGGGGGCCATGGATACGCAGTATTTT
clone size: many; D gene: TRBD1; V gene: TRBV10-3; J gene: TRBJ2-1; CDR3 protein: CAISEGGQGRNEQFF; CDR3 DNA: TGTGCCATCAGTGAGGGGGGACAGGGGAGGAATGAGCAGTTCTTC
clone size: many; D gene: NA; V gene: TRBV20-1; J gene: TRBJ2-7; CDR3 protein: CTVSAGRPDEQYF; CDR3 DNA: TGCACCGTCAGCGCCGGCAGGCCCGACGAGCAGTACTTC
clone size: many; D gene: NA; V gene: TRBV2; J gene: TRBJ2-5; CDR3 protein: CASSRDGQETQYF; CDR3 DNA: TGTGCCAGCAGTCGGGACGGTCAAGAGACCCAGTACTTC
clone size: NA; D gene: NA; V gene: TRBV28; J gene: TRBJ1-3; CDR3 protein: CASRGSGGSGNTTYF; CDR3 DNA: TGTGCCAGCAGGGGATCGGGGGGCTCTGGAAACACCACATATTTT
clone size: many; D gene: TRBD1; V gene: TRBV3-1; J gene: TRBJ1-2; CDR3 protein: CASSLNRGHGYTF; CDR3 DNA: TGTGCCAGCAGCCTGAACAGGGGCCATGGCTACACCTTC
clone size: many; D gene: NA; V gene: TRBV6-6; J gene: TRBJ1-5; CDR3 protein: CASTSQGDQPQHF; CDR3 DNA: TGTGCCAGCACCTCACAAGGGGATCAGCCCCAGCATTTT
clone size: many; D gene: TRBD1; V gene: TRBV20-1; J gene: TRBJ1-3; CDR3 protein: CSATQGGSGNTIYF; CDR3 DNA: TGCAGTGCCACACAGGGGGGCTCTGGAAACACCATATATTTT
clone size: many; D gene: NA; V gene: TRBV29-1; J gene: TRBJ2-5; CDR3 protein: CSVNGGLRETQYF; CDR3 DNA: TGCAGCGTGAATGGGGGGCTACGGGAGACCCAGTACTTC
clone size: many; D gene: NA; V gene: TRBV18; J gene: TRBJ2-5; CDR3 protein: CASSPRTEETQYF; CDR3 DNA: TGTGCCAGCTCACCAAGAACCGAAGAGACCCAGTACTTC
clone size: many; D gene: TRBD2; V gene: TRBV20-1; J gene: TRBJ2-1; CDR3 protein: CSARGAGVLNEQFF; CDR3 DNA: TGCAGTGCTAGAGGAGCGGGAGTATTGAATGAGCAGTTCTTC
clone size: few; D gene: NA; V gene: TRBV27; J gene: TRBJ2-1; CDR3 protein: CASSLKPYNEQFF; CDR3 DNA: TGTGCCAGCAGTTTGAAACCGTACAATGAGCAGTTCTTC
clone size: NA; D gene: TRBD2; V gene: TRBV5-1; J gene: TRBJ2-7; CDR3 protein: CASSLAGGSVREQYF; CDR3 DNA: TGCGCCAGCAGCTTGGCGGGCGGGAGCGTCCGCGAGCAGTACTTC
clone size: many; D gene: NA; V gene: TRBV2; J gene: TRBJ1-6; CDR3 protein: CASSPPSSYNSPLHF; CDR3 DNA: TGTGCCAGCAGCCCCCCGAGCTCCTATAATTCACCCCTCCACTTT
clone size: many; D gene: TRBD2; V gene: TRBV12-3/TRBV12-4; J gene: TRBJ2-3; CDR3 protein: CASSSSGRGGTDTQYF; CDR3 DNA: TGTGCCAGCAGTTCTAGCGGGAGGGGGGGAACAGATACGCAGTATTTT
clone size: many; D gene: TRBD2; V gene: TRBV20-1; J gene: TRBJ2-5; CDR3 protein: CSARDPAGGPEETQYF; CDR3 DNA: TGCAGTGCTAGAGATCCAGCGGGGGGGCCGGAGGAGACCCAGTACTTC
clone size: many; D gene: TRBD1; V gene: TRBV2; J gene: TRBJ2-5; CDR3 protein: CASIVQGAAVGETQYF; CDR3 DNA: TGTGCCAGCATAGTCCAGGGGGCGGCTGTGGGAGAGACCCAGTACTTC
clone size: many; D gene: TRBD1; V gene: TRBV2; J gene: TRBJ1-5; CDR3 protein: CASRRQGERNQPQHF; CDR3 DNA: TGTGCCAGCAGGAGACAGGGAGAACGCAATCAGCCCCAGCATTTT
clone size: NA; D gene: TRBD2; V gene: TRBV20-1; J gene: TRBJ2-5; CDR3 protein: CSARTSGRAYETQYF; CDR3 DNA: TGCAGTGCTAGGACTAGCGGGAGGGCTTATGAGACCCAGTACTTC
clone size: once; D gene: NA; V gene: TRBV4-2; J gene: TRBJ2-5; CDR3 protein: CASSSRQGGQETQYF; CDR3 DNA: TGTGCCAGCAGCTCCCGACAGGGAGGACAAGAGACCCAGTACTTC
clone size: many; D gene: NA; V gene: TRBV5-6; J gene: TRBJ2-7; CDR3 protein: CASSFASEAYEQYF; CDR3 DNA: TGTGCCAGCAGCTTTGCTAGCGAAGCCTACGAGCAGTACTTC
clone size: many; D gene: NA; V gene: TRBV3-1; J gene: TRBJ2-5; CDR3 protein: CASSQAVETQYF; CDR3 DNA: TGTGCCAGCAGCCAGGCCGTAGAGACCCAGTACTTC
clone size: many; D gene: NA; V gene: TRBV12-3/TRBV12-4; J gene: TRBJ2-7; CDR3 protein: CASSLSSEQYF; CDR3 DNA: TGTGCCAGCAGTTTATCGAGCGAGCAGTACTTC
clone size: NA; D gene: TRBD2; V gene: TRBV12-3/TRBV12-4; J gene: TRBJ2-5; CDR3 protein: CASSTIAGTSGAYQETQYF; CDR3 DNA: TGTGCCAGCAGTACCATCGCCGGGACTAGCGGGGCTTACCAAGAGACCCAGTACTTC
clone size: NA; D gene: NA; V gene: TRBV24-1; J gene: TRBJ2-1; CDR3 protein: CTTRGQAVNEQFF; CDR3 DNA: TGTACCACCAGAGGACAAGCAGTTAATGAGCAGTTCTTC